The rows below give T cell receptor beta chains drawn from one sample of a study of early T cells in non-severe SARS-CoV-2 infection. TCRdb re-derived calls from the 5' RACE reads in MiXCR, one entry per CDR3 protein. Of fewer than 35,000 distinct CDR3 sequences in the sample, roughly 7.2% are singletons; the top ten hold 2.5% to 3%. The specimen sequenced was whole blood. Receptors were obtained from an adult who was a healthcare worker with PCR-confirmed SARS-CoV-2 infection or an uninfected control (not recorded which). The CDR3 runs from the conserved cysteine through the conserved F or W. A D gene is named only where the DNA matches it firmly. Rows give clone size only sometimes, using once, few, many, or a class for an expanded clone.

NA,TRBD1,TRBJ2-1,TRBV7-2,TGTGCCAGCAGCCACCCCTCGGACAGGATTTCCTACAATGAGCAGTTCTTC,CASSHPSDRISYNEQFF
many,NA,TRBJ1-6,TRBV2,TGTGCCAGCAGTGAGACGCCTCCAACAGCGTATAATTCACCCCTCCACTTT,CASSETPPTAYNSPLHF
many,TRBD1,TRBJ1-6,TRBV20-1,TGCAGTGCCTTCGACCGGACAGGGGGTTCACCCCTCCACTTT,CSAFDRTGGSPLHF
many,NA,TRBJ1-5,TRBV19,TGTGCCAGTAGTTTACCCGACCATAGCAATCAGCCCCAGCATTTT,CASSLPDHSNQPQHF
many,NA,TRBJ2-7,TRBV13,TGTGCCAGCAGCCCTCGCATCTCGGGGCGTCTCTTTCCCGAGCAGTACTTC,CASSPRISGRLFPEQYF
NA,NA,TRBJ1-3,TRBV6-6,TGTGCCAGCAAAGCAGGGGACTCGGGAAACACCATATATTTT,CASKAGDSGNTIYF
medium-sized,NA,TRBJ1-2,TRBV29-1,TGCAGCGTTGAAAAGGGAGGCTACACCTTC,CSVEKGGYTF
many,NA,TRBJ2-5,TRBV13,TGTGCCAGCAGCCGCTCCGGCGAGGGAGGTGGAGAGACCCAGTACTTC,CASSRSGEGGGETQYF
many,TRBD1,TRBJ1-6,TRBV9,TGTGCCAGCAGCGTGGGGACAGTGAATAATTCACCCCTCCACTTT,CASSVGTVNNSPLHF
many,TRBD1,TRBJ1-6,TRBV4-2,TGTGCCAGCAGCGAATATCCGGGACAGGGGACTAATTCACCCCTCCACTTT,CASSEYPGQGTNSPLHF
many,TRBD2,TRBJ2-1,TRBV11-2,TGTGCCAGCAGCTCTACGGGAGGCAACCAAAATGAGCAGTTCTTC,CASSSTGGNQNEQFF
many,TRBD2,TRBJ2-7,TRBV20-1,TGCAGTGCTAGGGGAGGGAACCACGAGCAGTACTTC,CSARGGNHEQYF
many,NA,TRBJ1-1,TRBV2,TGTGCCAGCAGTGAGACGAGGATGAACACTGAAGCTTTCTTT,CASSETRMNTEAFF
few,TRBD1,TRBJ1-2,TRBV29-1,TGCAGCGTTGGGACGGGACAGGGGGCCTTTGGCTACACCTTC,CSVGTGQGAFGYTF
medium-sized,TRBD2,TRBJ2-7,TRBV6-5,TGTGCCAGCAGTTACCGGCGGGAGGGCCGCTACGAGCAGTACTTC,CASSYRREGRYEQYF
many,NA,TRBJ2-7,TRBV5-1,TGCGCCAGCAGCTTGCAAGAGAAAAACGAGCAGTACTTC,CASSLQEKNEQYF
many,TRBD1,TRBJ1-1,TRBV4-2,TGTGCCAGCAGCCCAACAGGGGTGGGCACTGAAGCTTTCTTT,CASSPTGVGTEAFF
many,NA,TRBJ1-4,TRBV7-9,TGTGCCTCACGGGGGGAGGAGAAACTGTTTTTT,CASRGEEKLFF
many,TRBD1,TRBJ1-5,TRBV5-8,TGTGCCAGCAGCAGGACAGGGGCTGGCAATCAGCCCCAGCATTTT,CASSRTGAGNQPQHF
many,NA,TRBJ2-3,TRBV20-1,TGCAGTGCCGGACCCGTGAGGAACACAGATACGCAGTATTTT,CSAGPVRNTDTQYF
many,NA,TRBJ2-5,TRBV29-1,TGCAGCGCCCAGGAAACTGCAAGCGTACAAGAGACCCAGTACTTC,CSAQETASVQETQYF
NA,NA,TRBJ2-5,TRBV4-1,TGCGCCAGCAGCCAAGAGGGACTGAAACAAGAGACCCAGTACTTC,CASSQEGLKQETQYF
many,NA,TRBJ1-1,TRBV20-1,TGCAGTGCTACGAAGGGGGGAAACACTGAAGCTTTCTTT,CSATKGGNTEAFF
large,NA,TRBJ2-7,TRBV7-6,TGTGCCAGCAGCTTAGCAGGGGGTGTAACCTACGAGCAGTACTTC,CASSLAGGVTYEQYF
NA,TRBD1,TRBJ2-5,TRBV4-1,TGCGCCAGCAGCCAAGGGGGGACAGGGCGTCAGGAGACCCAGTACTTC,CASSQGGTGRQETQYF
many,NA,TRBJ2-1,TRBV27,TGTGCCAGCAGTTTAATTTATAGAGGGTACTACAATGAGCAGTTCTTC,CASSLIYRGYYNEQFF
many,TRBD1,TRBJ1-2,TRBV11-2,TGTGCCAGCAGCTTAAGGAGGACAGGGGGCAGCGGCTACACCTTC,CASSLRRTGGSGYTF
many,NA,TRBJ2-3,TRBV29-1,TGCAGCGTTGCGAGGGAGTCAGATACGCAGTATTTT,CSVARESDTQYF
many,TRBD2,TRBJ2-7,TRBV7-8,TGTGCCAGCAGCCCTAGGGGACTAGCGGAGCCCTACGAGCAGTACTTC,CASSPRGLAEPYEQYF
many,TRBD1,TRBJ2-3,TRBV7-9,TGTGCCAGCAGCTTTAGGGACAGTCGCACAGATACGCAGTATTTT,CASSFRDSRTDTQYF
few,TRBD2,TRBJ2-1,TRBV5-4,TGTGCCAGCAGCTTTAGCGGCGGGAGGGGCCCCGCCTACAATGAGCAGTTCTTC,CASSFSGGRGPAYNEQFF
many,TRBD2,TRBJ2-7,TRBV20-1,TGCAGTGCTAGAGTGAGTGGTCTGCTAGCGGAATGGGGCGAGCAGTACTTC,CSARVSGLLAEWGEQYF
many,TRBD1,TRBJ1-3,TRBV28,TGTGCCAGCAGACAGACAGGGGCGGGAAACACCATATATTTT,CASRQTGAGNTIYF
many,NA,TRBJ2-2,TRBV7-6,TGTGCCAGCAGCTTACGAGTCGTCGCCGGGGAGCTGTTTTTT,CASSLRVVAGELFF
NA,NA,TRBJ2-3,TRBV10-3,TGTGCCATCGGACCCCAGGGGAGCACAGATACGCAGTATTTT,CAIGPQGSTDTQYF
NA,NA,TRBJ2-7,TRBV9,TGTGCCAGCAGCGAAAGCCCGCGGGACGAGCAGTACTTC,CASSESPRDEQYF
NA,NA,TRBJ1-4,TRBV7-9,TGTGCCAGCAGCGGGACGTGGGGTGAAAAACTGTTTTTT,CASSGTWGEKLFF
NA,NA,TRBJ2-1,TRBV6-4,TGTGCCAGCAGTATAGACACAGGGAATGAGCAGTTCTTC,CASSIDTGNEQFF
NA,NA,TRBJ2-1,TRBV12-3/TRBV12-4,TGTGCCAGCAGTTCAGGGACCTGGCTTAGCAATGAGCAGTTCTTC,CASSSGTWLSNEQFF
many,NA,TRBJ2-7,TRBV5-1,TGCGCCAGCAGCTTGGCCGGACTCCTACTCTACGAGCAGTACTTC,CASSLAGLLLYEQYF
many,NA,TRBJ2-1,TRBV20-1,TGCAGTGCTAGAGGGGGGTCTGAGCAGTTCTTC,CSARGGSEQFF